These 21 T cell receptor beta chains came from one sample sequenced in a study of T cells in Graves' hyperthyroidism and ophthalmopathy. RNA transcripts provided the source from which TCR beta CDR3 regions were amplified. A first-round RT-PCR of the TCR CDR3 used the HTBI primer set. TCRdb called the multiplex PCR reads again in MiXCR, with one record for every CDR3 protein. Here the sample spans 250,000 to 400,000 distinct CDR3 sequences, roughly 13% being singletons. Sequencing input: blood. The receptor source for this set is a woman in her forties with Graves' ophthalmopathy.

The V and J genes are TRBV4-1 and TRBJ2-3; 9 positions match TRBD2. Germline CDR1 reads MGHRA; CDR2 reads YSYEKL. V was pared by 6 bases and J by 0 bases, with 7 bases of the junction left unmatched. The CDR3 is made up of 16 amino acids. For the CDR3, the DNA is TGCGCCAGCAGGCGACTTAGCGGGGGAAGCACAGATACGCAGTATTTT. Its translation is CASRRLSGGSTDTQYF.

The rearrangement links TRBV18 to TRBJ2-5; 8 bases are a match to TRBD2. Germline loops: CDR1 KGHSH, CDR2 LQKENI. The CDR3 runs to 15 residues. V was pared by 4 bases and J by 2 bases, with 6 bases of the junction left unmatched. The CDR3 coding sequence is TGTGCCAGCTCACTCACGACTAGCGCTCAAGAGACCCAGTACTTC. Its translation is CASSLTTSAQETQYF.

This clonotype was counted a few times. The CDR3 bases are TGCAGTGCTAGAGATCTACAGGCTCCCTATAATTCACCCCTCCACTTT. Protein product: CSARDLQAPYNSPLHF. The chain is built from TRBV20-1 and TRBJ1-6; D may be TRBD1 (5 bases). CDR1 DFQATT and CDR2 SNEGSKA come from the germline V gene (reference sequence). The CDR3 runs 16 residues. Trimming took 0 bases from V and 2 from J, leaving 11 bases between them.

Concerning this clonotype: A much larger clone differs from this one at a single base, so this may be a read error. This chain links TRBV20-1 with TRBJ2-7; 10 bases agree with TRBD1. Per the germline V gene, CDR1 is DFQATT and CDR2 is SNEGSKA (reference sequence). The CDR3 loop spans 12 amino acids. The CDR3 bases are TGCAGTGCCCCGAGACAGGGGGCTGAGCGGTACTTC. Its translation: CSAPRQGAERYF.

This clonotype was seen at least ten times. As DNA, the CDR3 is TGTGCCAGCAGTTTACCTCGGAGTACGCAGTATTTT. It translates to CASSLPRSTQYF. The chain uses TRBV28 and TRBJ2-3, with D unresolved. Between the trimmed V and J ends, which lost 2 bases and 8 bases, there was a span of 8 bases. CDR3 length: 12 amino acids. CDR1 and CDR2 from the germline V gene are MDHEN and SYDVKM.

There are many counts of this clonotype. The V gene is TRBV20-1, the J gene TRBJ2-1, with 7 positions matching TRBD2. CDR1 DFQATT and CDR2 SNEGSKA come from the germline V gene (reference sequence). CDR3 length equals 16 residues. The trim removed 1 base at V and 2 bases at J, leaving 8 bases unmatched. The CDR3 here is CSARALLATTYNEQFF. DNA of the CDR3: TGCAGTGCTAGAGCCTTACTAGCGACCACCTACAATGAGCAGTTCTTC.

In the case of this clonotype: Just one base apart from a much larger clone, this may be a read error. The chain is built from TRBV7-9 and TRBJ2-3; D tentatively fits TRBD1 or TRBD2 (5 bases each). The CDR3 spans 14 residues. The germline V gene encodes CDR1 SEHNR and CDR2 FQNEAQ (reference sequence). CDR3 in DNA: TGTGCCTGCAGCTTAGAGGGGACCCCGTATACGCAGTATTTT. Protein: CACSLEGTPYTQYF.

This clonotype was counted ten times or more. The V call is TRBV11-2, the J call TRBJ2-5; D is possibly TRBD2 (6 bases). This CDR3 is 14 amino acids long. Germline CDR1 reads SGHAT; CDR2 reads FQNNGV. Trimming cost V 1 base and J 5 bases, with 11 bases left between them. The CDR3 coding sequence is TGTGCCAGCAGCTTAGTGCCCCGGGGGGAGACCCAGTACTTC. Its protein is CASSLVPRGETQYF.

The DNA for the CDR3 is TGTGCCAGCAGCGAGCGACTAGCGGGCTACAATGAGCAGTTCTTC. Translation: CASSERLAGYNEQFF. The J gene is TRBJ2-1, the V gene TRBV9; TRBD2 matches at 10 bases. J gave up 3 bases and V 3 bases, and 3 bases lay outside the gene matches. The CDR3 length is 15 residues. Germline CDR1 SGDLS, CDR2 YYNGEE.

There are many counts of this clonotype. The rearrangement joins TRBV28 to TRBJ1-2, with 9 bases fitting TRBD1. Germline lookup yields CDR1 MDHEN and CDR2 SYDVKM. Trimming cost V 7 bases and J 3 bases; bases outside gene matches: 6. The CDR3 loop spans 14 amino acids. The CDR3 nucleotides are TGTGCCAGCAATACGGACAGGGGATACTATGGCTACACCTTC. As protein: CASNTDRGYYGYTF.

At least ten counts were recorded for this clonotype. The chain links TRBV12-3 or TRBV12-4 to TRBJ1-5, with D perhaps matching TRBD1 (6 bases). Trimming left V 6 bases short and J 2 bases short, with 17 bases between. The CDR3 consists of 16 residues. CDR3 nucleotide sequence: TGTGCCAGCAGCTTGGGGGGGCGTACAGGCAATCAGCCCCAGCATTTT. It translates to CASSLGGRTGNQPQHF.

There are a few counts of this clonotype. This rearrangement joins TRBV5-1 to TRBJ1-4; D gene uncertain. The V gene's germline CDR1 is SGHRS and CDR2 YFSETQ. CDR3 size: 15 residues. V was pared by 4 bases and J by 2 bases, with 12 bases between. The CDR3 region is CASSPGSATNEKLFF. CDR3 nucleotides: TGCGCCAGCAGCCCCGGAAGTGCGACTAATGAAAAACTGTTTTTT.

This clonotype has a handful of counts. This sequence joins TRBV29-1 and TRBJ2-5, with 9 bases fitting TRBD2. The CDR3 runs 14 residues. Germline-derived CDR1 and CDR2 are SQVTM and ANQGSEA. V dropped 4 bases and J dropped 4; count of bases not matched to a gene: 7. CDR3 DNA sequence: TGCAGCGTTGCGCCTAGCGGGGTGGGAGAGACCCAGTACTTC. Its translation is CSVAPSGVGETQYF. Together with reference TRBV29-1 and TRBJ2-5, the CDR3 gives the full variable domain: SAVISQKPSRDICQRGTSLTIQCQVDSQVTMMFWYRQQPGQSLTLIATANQGSEATYESGFVIDKFPISRPNLTFSTLTVSNMSPEDSSIYLCSVAPSGVGETQYFGPGTRLLVL.

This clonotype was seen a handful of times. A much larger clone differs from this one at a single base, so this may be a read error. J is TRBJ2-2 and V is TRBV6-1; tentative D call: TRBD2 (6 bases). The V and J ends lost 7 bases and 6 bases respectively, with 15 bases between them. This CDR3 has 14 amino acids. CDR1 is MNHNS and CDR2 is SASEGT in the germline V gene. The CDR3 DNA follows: TGTGCCAGCAAATCGGCAGGGAGGTCCGGGGAGCTGTTTTTT. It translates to CASKSAGRSGELFF.

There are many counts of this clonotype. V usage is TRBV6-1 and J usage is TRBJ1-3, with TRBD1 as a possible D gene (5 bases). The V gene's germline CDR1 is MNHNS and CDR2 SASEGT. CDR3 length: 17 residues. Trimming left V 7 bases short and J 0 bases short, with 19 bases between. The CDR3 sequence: CASTPLGAAGSGNTIYF. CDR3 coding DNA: TGTGCCAGCACCCCCCTAGGGGCAGCCGGCTCTGGAAACACCATATATTTT.

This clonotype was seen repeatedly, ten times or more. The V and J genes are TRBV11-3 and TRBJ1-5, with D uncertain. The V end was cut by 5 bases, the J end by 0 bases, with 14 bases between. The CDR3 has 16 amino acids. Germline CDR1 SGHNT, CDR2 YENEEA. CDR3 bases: TGTGCCAGCAGCCCGAGCCCGCGATATAGCAATCAGCCCCAGCATTTT. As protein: CASSPSPRYSNQPQHF.

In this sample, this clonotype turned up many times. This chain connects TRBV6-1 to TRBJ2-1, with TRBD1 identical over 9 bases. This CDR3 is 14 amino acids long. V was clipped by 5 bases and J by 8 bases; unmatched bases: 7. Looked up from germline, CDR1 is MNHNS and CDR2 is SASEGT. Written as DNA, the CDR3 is TGTGCCAGCAGTATAGGACAGGGGCATTATGAGCAGTTCTTC. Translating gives CASSIGQGHYEQFF.

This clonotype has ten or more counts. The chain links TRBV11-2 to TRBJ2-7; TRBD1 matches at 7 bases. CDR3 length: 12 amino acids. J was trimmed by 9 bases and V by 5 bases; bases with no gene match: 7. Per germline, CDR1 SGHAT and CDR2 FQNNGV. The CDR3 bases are TGTGCCAGCAGCCCCGGGACAGTTGTGCAGTACTTC. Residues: CASSPGTVVQYF.

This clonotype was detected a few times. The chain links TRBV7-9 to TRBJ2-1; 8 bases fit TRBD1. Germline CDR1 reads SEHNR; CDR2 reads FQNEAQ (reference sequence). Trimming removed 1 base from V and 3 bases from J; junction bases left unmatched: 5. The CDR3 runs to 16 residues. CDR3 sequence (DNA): TGTGCCAGCAGCTTAGTAGACAGGGGTTTCTACAATGAGCAGTTCTTC. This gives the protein CASSLVDRGFYNEQFF.

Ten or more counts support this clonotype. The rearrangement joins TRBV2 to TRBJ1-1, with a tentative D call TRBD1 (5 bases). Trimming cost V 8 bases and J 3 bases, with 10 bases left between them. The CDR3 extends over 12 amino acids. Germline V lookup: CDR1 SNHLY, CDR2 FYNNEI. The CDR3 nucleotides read TGTGCCAGCGGGGCGAGGGACACTGAAGCTTTCTTT. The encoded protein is CASGARDTEAFF.

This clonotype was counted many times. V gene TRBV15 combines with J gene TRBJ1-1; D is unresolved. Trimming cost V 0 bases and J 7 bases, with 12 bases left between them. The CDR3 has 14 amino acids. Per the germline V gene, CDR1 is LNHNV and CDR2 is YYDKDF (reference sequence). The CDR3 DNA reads TGTGCCACCAGCAGAGATCCGTCCAGCGATGAAGCTTTCTTT. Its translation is CATSRDPSSDEAFF.